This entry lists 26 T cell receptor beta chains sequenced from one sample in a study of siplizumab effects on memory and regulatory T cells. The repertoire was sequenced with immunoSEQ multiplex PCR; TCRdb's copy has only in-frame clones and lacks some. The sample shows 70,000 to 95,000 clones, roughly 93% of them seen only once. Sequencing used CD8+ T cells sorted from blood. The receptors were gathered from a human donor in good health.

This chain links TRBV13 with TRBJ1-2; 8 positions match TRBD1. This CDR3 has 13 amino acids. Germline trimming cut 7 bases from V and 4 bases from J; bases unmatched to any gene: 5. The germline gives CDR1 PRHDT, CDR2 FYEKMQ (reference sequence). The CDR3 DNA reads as TGTGCCAGCACGGCAGGGGGCCTCTATGGCTACACCTTC. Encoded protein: CASTAGGLYGYTF.

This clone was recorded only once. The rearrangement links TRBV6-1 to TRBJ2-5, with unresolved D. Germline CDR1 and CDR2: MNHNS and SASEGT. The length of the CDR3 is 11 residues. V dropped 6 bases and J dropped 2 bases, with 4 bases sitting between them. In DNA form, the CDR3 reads TGTGCCAGCAGGTATCAAGAGACCCAGTACTTC. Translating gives CASRYQETQYF.

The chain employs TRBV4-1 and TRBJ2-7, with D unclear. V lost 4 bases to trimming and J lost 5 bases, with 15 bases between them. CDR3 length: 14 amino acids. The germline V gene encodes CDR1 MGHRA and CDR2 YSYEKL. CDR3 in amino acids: CASSPGWGWNEQYF. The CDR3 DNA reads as TGCGCCAGCAGCCCCGGATGGGGATGGAACGAGCAGTACTTC.

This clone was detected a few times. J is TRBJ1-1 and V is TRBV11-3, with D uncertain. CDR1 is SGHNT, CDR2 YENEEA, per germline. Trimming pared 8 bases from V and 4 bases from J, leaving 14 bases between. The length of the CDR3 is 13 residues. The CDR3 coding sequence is TGTGCCAGCGCTCGCGGGTCGACCACTGAAGCTTTCTTT. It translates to CASARGSTTEAFF.

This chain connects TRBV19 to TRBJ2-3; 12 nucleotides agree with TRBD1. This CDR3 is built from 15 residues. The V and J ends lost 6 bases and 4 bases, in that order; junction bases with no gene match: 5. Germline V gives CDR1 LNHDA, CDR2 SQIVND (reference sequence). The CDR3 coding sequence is TGTGCCAGTAGCCGGGACAGGGGGCGGCCAGATACGCAGTATTTT. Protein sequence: CASSRDRGRPDTQYF.

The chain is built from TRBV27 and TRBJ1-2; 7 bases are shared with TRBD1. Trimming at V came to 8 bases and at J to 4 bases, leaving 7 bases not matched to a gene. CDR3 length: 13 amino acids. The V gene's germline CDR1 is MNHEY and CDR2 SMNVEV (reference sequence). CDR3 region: CASRQGAAYGYTF. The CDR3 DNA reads TGTGCCAGCCGACAGGGAGCGGCCTATGGCTACACCTTC.

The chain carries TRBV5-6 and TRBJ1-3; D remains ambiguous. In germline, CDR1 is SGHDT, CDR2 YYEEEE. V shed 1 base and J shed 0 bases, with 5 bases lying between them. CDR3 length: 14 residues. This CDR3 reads CASSLISSGNTIYF. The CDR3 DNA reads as TGTGCCAGCAGCTTGATTAGCTCTGGAAACACCATATATTTT.

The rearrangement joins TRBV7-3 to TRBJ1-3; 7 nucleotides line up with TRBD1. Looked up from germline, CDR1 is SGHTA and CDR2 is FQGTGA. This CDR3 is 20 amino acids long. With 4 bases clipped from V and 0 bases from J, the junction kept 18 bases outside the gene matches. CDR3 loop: CASSSNTRTGTAFSGNTIYF. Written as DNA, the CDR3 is TGTGCCAGCAGCTCCAACACCAGAACCGGGACAGCCTTCTCTGGAAACACCATATATTTT.

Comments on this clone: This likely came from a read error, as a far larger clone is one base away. The CDR3 DNA is TGCGCCAGCAGCTTGGACGGGGGCACCGGGGTATTTAACTATGGCTACACCTTC. This gives the protein CASSLDGGTGVFNYGYTF. The genes are TRBV5-1 and TRBJ1-2; the D gene is possibly TRBD1 (6 bases). V was trimmed by 0 bases and J by 1 base, leaving 19 bases between them. CDR1 is SGHRS and CDR2 is YFSETQ in the germline V gene. The CDR3 sequence is 18 residues long.

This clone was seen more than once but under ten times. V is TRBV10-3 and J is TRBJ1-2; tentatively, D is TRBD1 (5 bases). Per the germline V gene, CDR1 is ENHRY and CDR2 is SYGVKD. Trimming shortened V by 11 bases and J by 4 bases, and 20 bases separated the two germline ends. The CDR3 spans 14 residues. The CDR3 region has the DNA TGTGCCTCCTCCCAGGGAGAGATCGGCTATGGCTACACCTTC. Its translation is CASSQGEIGYGYTF.

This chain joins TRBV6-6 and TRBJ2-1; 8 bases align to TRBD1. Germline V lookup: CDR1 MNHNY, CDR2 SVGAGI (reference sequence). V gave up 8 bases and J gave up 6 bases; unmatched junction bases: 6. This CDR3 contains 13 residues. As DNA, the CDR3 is TGTGCCAGCGGGACAGGAACATCCAATGAGCAGTTCTTC. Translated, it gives CASGTGTSNEQFF.

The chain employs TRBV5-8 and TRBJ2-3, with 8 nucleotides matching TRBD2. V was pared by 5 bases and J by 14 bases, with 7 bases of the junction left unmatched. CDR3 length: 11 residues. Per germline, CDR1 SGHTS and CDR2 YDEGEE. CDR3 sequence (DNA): TGTGCCAGCAGACCTGGGACTAGTTCGTATTTT. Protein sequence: CASRPGTSSYF.

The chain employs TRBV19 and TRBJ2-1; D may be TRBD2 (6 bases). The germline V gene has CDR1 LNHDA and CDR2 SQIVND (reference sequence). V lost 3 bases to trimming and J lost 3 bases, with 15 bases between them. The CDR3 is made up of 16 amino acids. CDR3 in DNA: TGTGCCAGTAGTATGGGCAGCGGGCTCTTCTACAATGAGCAGTTCTTC. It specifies CASSMGSGLFYNEQFF.

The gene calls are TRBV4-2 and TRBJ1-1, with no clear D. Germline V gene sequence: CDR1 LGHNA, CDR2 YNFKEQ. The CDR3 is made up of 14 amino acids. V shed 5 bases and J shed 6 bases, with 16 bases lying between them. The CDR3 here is CASSALSQRAEAFF. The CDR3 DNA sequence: TGTGCCAGCAGCGCGCTCTCCCAGAGGGCTGAAGCTTTCTTT.

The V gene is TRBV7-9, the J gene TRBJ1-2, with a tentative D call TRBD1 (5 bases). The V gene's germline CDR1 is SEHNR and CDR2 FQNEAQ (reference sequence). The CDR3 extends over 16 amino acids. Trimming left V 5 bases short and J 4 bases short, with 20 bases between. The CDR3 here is CASSAITGTALYGYTF. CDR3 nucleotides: TGTGCCAGCAGCGCGATCACCGGGACCGCTCTCTATGGCTACACCTTC.

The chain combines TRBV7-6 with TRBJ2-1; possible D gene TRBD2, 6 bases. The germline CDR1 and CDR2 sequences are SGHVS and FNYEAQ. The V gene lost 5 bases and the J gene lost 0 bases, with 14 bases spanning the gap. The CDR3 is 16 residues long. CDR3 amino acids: CASSNRDWSSYNEQFF. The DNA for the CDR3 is TGTGCCAGCAGCAACCGGGACTGGAGCTCCTACAATGAGCAGTTCTTC.

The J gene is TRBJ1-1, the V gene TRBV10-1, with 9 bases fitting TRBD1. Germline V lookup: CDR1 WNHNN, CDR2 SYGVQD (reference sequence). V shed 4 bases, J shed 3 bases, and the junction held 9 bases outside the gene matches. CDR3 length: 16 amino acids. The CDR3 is CASSAGDREFDTEAFF. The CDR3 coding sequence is TGCGCCAGCAGTGCCGGGGACAGGGAGTTTGACACTGAAGCTTTCTTT.

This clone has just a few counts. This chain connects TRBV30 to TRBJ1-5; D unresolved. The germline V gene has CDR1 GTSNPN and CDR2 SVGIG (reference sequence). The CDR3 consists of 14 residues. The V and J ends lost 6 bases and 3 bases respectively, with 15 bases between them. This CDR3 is CACVEAWSNQPQHF. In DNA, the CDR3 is TGTGCCTGCGTCGAGGCTTGGTCCAATCAGCCCCAGCATTTT.

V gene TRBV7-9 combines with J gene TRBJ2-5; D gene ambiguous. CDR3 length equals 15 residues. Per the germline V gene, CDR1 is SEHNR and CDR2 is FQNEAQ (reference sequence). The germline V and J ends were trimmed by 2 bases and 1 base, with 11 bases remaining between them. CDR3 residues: CASSLLGEAQETQYF. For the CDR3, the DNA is TGTGCCAGCAGCTTATTAGGTGAAGCCCAAGAGACCCAGTACTTC.

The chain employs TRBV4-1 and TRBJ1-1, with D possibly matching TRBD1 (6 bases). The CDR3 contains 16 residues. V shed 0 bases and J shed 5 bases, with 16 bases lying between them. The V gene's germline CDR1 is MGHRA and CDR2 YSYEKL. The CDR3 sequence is CASSQDSSTGRTEAFF. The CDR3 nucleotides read TGCGCCAGCAGCCAAGATTCCTCCACAGGGAGGACTGAAGCTTTCTTT.

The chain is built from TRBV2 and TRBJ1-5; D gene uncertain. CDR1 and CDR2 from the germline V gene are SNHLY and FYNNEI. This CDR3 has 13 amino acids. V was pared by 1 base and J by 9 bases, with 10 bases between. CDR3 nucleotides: TGTGCCAGCAGTGAAGAAGATTTTCGGCCCCAGCATTTT. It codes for CASSEEDFRPQHF. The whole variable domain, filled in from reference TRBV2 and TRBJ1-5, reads EPEVTQTPSHQVTQMGQEVILRCVPISNHLYFYWYRQILGQKVEFLVSFYNNEISEKSEIFDDQFSVERPDGSNFTLKIRSTKLEDSAMYFCASSEEDFRPQHFGDGTRLSIL.

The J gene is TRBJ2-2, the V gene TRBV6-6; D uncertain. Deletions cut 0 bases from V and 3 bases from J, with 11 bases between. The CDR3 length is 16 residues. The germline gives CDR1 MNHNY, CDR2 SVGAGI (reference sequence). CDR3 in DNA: TGTGCCAGCAGTTACTCGATTTTGGGATACACCGGGGAGCTGTTTTTT. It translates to CASSYSILGYTGELFF.

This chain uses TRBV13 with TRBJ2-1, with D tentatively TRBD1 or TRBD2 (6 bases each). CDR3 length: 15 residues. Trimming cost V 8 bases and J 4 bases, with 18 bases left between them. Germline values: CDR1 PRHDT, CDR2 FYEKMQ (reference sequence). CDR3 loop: CASSDGGQYYNEQFF. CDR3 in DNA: TGTGCCAGCTCTGACGGGGGCCAATATTACAATGAGCAGTTCTTC.

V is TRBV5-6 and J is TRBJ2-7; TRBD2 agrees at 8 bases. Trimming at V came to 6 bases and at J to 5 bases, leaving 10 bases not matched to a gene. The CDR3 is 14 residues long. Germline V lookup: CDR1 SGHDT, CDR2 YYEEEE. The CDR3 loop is CASTFKRGINEQYF. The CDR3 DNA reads TGTGCCAGCACTTTCAAGCGGGGGATTAACGAGCAGTACTTC. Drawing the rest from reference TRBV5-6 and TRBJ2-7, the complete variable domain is DAGVTQSPTHLIKTRGQQVTLRCSPKSGHDTVSWYQQALGQGPQFIFQYYEEEERQRGNFPDRFSGHQFPNYSSELNVNALLLGDSALYLCASTFKRGINEQYFGPGTRLTVT.

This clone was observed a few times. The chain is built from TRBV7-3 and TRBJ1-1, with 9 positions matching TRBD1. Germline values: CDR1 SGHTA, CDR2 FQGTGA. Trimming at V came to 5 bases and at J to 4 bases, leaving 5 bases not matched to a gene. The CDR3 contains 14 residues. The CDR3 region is CASSATGGGTEAFF. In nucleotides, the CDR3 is TGTGCCAGCAGCGCGACAGGGGGAGGCACTGAAGCTTTCTTT.

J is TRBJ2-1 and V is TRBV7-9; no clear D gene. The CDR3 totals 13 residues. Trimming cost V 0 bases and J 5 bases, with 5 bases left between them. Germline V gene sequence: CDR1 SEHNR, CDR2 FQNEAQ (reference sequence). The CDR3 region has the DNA TGTGCCAGCAGCTTAGCTCCAAACAATGAGCAGTTCTTC. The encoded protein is CASSLAPNNEQFF.